The present T cell receptor (beta chain) was sequenced within a study of T cells in Graves' hyperthyroidism and ophthalmopathy. This clonotype was seen ten or more times. Using RNA transcripts as the source, TCR beta CDR3 regions were amplified. In the first-round RT-PCR of the TCR CDR3, the HTBI primer set was used. TCRdb fed the multiplex PCR reads into MiXCR, producing one record per CDR3 protein. The sample holds approximately 600,000 distinct CDR3 sequences; 14% are singletons and the top ten take almost 6%. The CDR3 length is 15 residues. Germline V lookup: CDR1 SNHLY, CDR2 FYNNEI. V dropped 4 bases and J dropped 4; count of bases not matched to a gene: 6.

The TCR was taken from a young woman with Graves' hyperthyroidism that later progressed to Graves' ophthalmopathy. The V gene is TRBV2, the J gene TRBJ2-7; 11 bases are a match to TRBD2. The sequencing input was blood. CDR3 in DNA: TGTGCCAGCAGTGGGGGACTAGCGGCCTTTTACGAGCAGTACTTC. Its protein is CASSGGLAAFYEQYF.